The 3 T cell receptor beta chains below all came from one sample that was sequenced in a study of tumor and adjacent non-tumor tissue in lung cancer. RNA was extracted from bulk tissue without any cell sorting. The library came from three nested PCR rounds adapted from ARM-PCR protocols. TCRdb analysed the multiplex PCR reads with MiXCR anew, one entry per CDR3 protein. The data show some 200,000 distinct CDR3 sequences, over 55% seen once. Sequencing input: lung tumor tissue. The receptors originated from a man aged 55 to 70 with non-small cell lung cancer.

V usage is TRBV4-1 and J usage is TRBJ1-2; 7 positions agree with TRBD1. Germline loops: CDR1 MGHRA, CDR2 YSYEKL. CDR3 length: 16 residues. V lost 4 bases and J lost 3; bases outside the gene matches: 11. The CDR3 protein is CASSPVGTGDYYGYTF. DNA of the CDR3: TGCGCCAGCAGCCCCGTCGGAACAGGGGACTACTATGGCTACACCTTC.

Comments on this clonotype: A much bigger clone sits one base away, suggesting this may be a read error. V gene TRBV12-3 or TRBV12-4 combines with J gene TRBJ2-3; D is undetermined. This CDR3 spans 13 amino acids. V was trimmed by 6 bases and J by 5 bases, leaving 12 bases between them. The chain's CDR3 is CASRRPVEDTQYF. In DNA, the CDR3 is TGTGCCAGCAGGCGGCCAGTTGAAGATACGCAGTATTTT.

The rearrangement uses TRBV20-1 and TRBJ1-5; TRBD1 might be the D (5 bases). The V and J ends lost 0 bases and 9 bases respectively, with 9 bases between them. There are 12 residues in the CDR3. Germline V gene lookup returns CDR1 DFQATT and CDR2 SNEGSKA (reference sequence). This CDR3 reads CSARDGGGPQHF. CDR3 nucleotide sequence: TGCAGTGCTAGAGATGGGGGGGGGCCCCAGCATTTT.